Following are 29 T cell receptor beta chains from one sample sequenced in a study of shared clonotypes between healthy human individuals (dated by TCRdb to 2018 to 2021). Receptors were amplified or captured by the immunoSEQ multiplex PCR assay. The clones in this table, taken by TCRdb from immuneACCESS, are in-frame only. Not every clone is retained; where verified, under half of the shortfall comes from an unresolved V gene, and the cause of the rest is unknown. Across this sample there are 550,000 to 850,000 clones, with less than 85% seen only once. The ten largest clones take up less than 2% of the sample. Sequenced material: memory CD4+ T cells sorted from blood. Sample cell subset or site, as interpreted from the label and publication: CD45RA-negative fraction. The receptors derive from a woman in her twenties or thirties in good health.

The chain couples TRBV7-9 to TRBJ1-4; D remains ambiguous. V was clipped by 6 bases and J by 6 bases, with 8 bases between them. CDR1 is SEHNR and CDR2 is FQNEAQ in the germline V gene (reference sequence). This CDR3 is 12 amino acids long. The CDR3 region is CASRGLDEKLFF. CDR3 sequence (DNA): TGTGCCAGCAGGGGGTTGGATGAAAAACTGTTTTTT.

J is TRBJ2-6 and V is TRBV6-1, with a possible D match to TRBD1 (6 bases). Trimming shortened V by 4 bases and J by 0 bases, and 19 bases separated the two germline ends. Germline assignment: CDR1 MNHNS and CDR2 SASEGT. The CDR3 length is 19 residues. CDR3: CASSVYQQGSVSGANVLTF. DNA for the CDR3: TGTGCCAGCAGTGTCTACCAACAGGGCTCCGTCTCTGGGGCCAACGTCCTGACTTTC.

This clone occurred a few times. The CDR3 spells CASSQLAGSNTGELFF. CDR3 DNA sequence: TGTGCCAGCAGCCAGTTAGCGGGCTCGAACACCGGGGAGCTGTTTTTT. This sequence joins TRBV4-2 and TRBJ2-2; 7 bases are a match to TRBD2. V was clipped by 3 bases and J by 0 bases; unmatched bases: 4. The CDR3 sequence is 16 residues long. Germline assignment: CDR1 LGHNA and CDR2 YNFKEQ.

This clone was seen at least ten times. V is TRBV5-4 and J is TRBJ2-1; D not certain. This CDR3 spans 14 amino acids. Germline V gives CDR1 SGHNT, CDR2 YYREEE (reference sequence). V was pared by 4 bases and J by 3 bases, with 11 bases between. In nucleotides, the CDR3 is TGTGCCAGCAGCCCCGATGAGCGCTACAATGAGCAGTTCTTC. Its protein is CASSPDERYNEQFF. Variable domain in full (rest from reference TRBV5-4 and TRBJ2-1): ETGVTQSPTHLIKTRGQQVTLRCSSQSGHNTVSWYQQALGQGPQFIFQYYREEENGRGNFPPRFSGLQFPNYSSELNVNALELDDSALYLCASSPDERYNEQFFGPGTRLTVL.

This clone showed up just a few times. This rearrangement joins TRBV6-1 to TRBJ2-2; D not certain. V lost 2 bases and J 3 bases, leaving 10 bases between the germline ends. CDR1 and CDR2 from the germline V gene are MNHNS and SASEGT. The CDR3 covers 15 residues. The CDR3 region has the DNA TGTGCCAGCAGTGAATTTTCTCCCGACACCGGGGAGCTGTTTTTT. This sequence encodes CASSEFSPDTGELFF.

Of note for this clone: Other DNA sequences within the sample encode an identical CDR3. The chain has TRBV5-1 and TRBJ2-7; perhaps TRBD1 as D (5 bases). CDR1 SGHRS and CDR2 YFSETQ come from the germline V gene. This CDR3 is 13 amino acids long. Trimming cost V 3 bases and J 3 bases, with 10 bases left between them. DNA of the CDR3: TGCGCCAGCAGCTCATCAGGGAACTACGAGCAGTACTTC. Its translation: CASSSSGNYEQYF.

V gene TRBV6-9 combines with J gene TRBJ1-5, with D maybe TRBD1 (6 bases). Germline V lookup: CDR1 MNHGY, CDR2 SVAAGI. The CDR3 spans 16 residues. Between the trimmed V and J ends, which lost 2 bases and 3 bases, there was a span of 14 bases. CDR3 protein: CASSYSYRVVNQPQHF. The CDR3, as DNA: TGTGCCAGCAGTTATAGCTACAGGGTGGTCAATCAGCCCCAGCATTTT.

The chain is built from TRBV28 and TRBJ2-7, with 9 nucleotides matching TRBD2. The germline CDR1 and CDR2 sequences are MDHEN and SYDVKM. The J segment lost 4 bases and the V segment lost 4 bases, leaving 11 bases of the junction unmatched. The CDR3 sequence is 16 residues long. In DNA, the CDR3 is TGTGCCAGCAGTTCCCCTAGCGGGATTCCCCTTTACGAGCAGTACTTC. This sequence encodes CASSSPSGIPLYEQYF. Full variable domain (outside the CDR3, taken from reference TRBV28 and TRBJ2-7): DVKVTQSSRYLVKRTGEKVFLECVQDMDHENMFWYRQDPGLGLRLIYFSYDVKMKEKGDIPEGYSVSREKKERFSLILESASTNQTSMYLCASSSPSGIPLYEQYFGPGTRLTVT.

The chain employs TRBV27 and TRBJ2-1, with D possibly TRBD2 on 6 matching bases. Germline-derived CDR1 and CDR2 are MNHEY and SMNVEV (reference sequence). This CDR3 has 13 amino acids. V was pared by 8 bases and J by 1 base, with 9 bases between. CDR3 sequence: CASGTGSYNEQFF. The CDR3 DNA sequence: TGTGCCAGCGGGACTGGATCCTACAATGAGCAGTTCTTC.

This clone was counted a single time. The chain employs TRBV5-1 and TRBJ2-5; weak D call: TRBD2 (5 bases). V lost 0 bases and J 6 bases, leaving 9 bases between the germline ends. CDR3 length equals 13 residues. The germline CDR1 and CDR2 sequences are SGHRS and YFSETQ. The CDR3 DNA reads TGCGCCAGCAGCTTGGTCCGGGATAAGACCCAGTACTTC. Translated, it gives CASSLVRDKTQYF. Variable domain in full (rest from reference TRBV5-1 and TRBJ2-5): KAGVTQTPRYLIKTRGQQVTLSCSPISGHRSVSWYQQTPGQGLQFLFEYFSETQRNKGNFPGRFSGRQFSNSRSEMNVSTLELGDSALYLCASSLVRDKTQYFGPGTRLLVL.

V usage is TRBV5-4 and J usage is TRBJ2-2, with 7 bases aligning to TRBD1. CDR1 is SGHNT and CDR2 is YYREEE in the germline V gene (reference sequence). The V segment lost 4 bases and the J segment 0 bases; nucleotides outside the gene matches: 6. There are 16 residues in the CDR3. CDR3 residues: CASSIRTGANTGELFF. The DNA of the CDR3 is TGTGCCAGCAGCATACGGACAGGAGCGAACACCGGGGAGCTGTTTTTT.

This clone was detected a few times. This chain connects TRBV18 to TRBJ1-2; a weak D match, TRBD1 (5 bases). V dropped 3 bases and J dropped 2 bases, with 10 bases sitting between them. The V gene's germline CDR1 is KGHSH and CDR2 LQKENI. There are 14 residues in the CDR3. The CDR3 is CASSPAGDNYGYTF. As DNA, the CDR3 is TGTGCCAGCTCACCGGCGGGGGACAACTATGGCTACACCTTC.

This rearrangement joins TRBV19 to TRBJ1-2; TRBD1 matches at 9 bases. The CDR3 runs 15 residues. Germline trimming cut 3 bases from V and 3 bases from J; bases unmatched to any gene: 5. Germline loops: CDR1 LNHDA, CDR2 SQIVND (reference sequence). CDR3 nucleotide sequence: TGTGCCAGTAGTATGCGGGACAGGGCATACTATGGCTACACCTTC. Its translation is CASSMRDRAYYGYTF.

V usage is TRBV19 and J usage is TRBJ2-3; 9 nucleotides align to TRBD2. This CDR3 has 15 residues. From germline, CDR1 is LNHDA and CDR2 SQIVND (reference sequence). Unmatched junction bases numbered 7, after V lost 5 bases and J lost 4 bases. CDR3 sequence: CASSAPLAGPDTQYF. The CDR3 nucleotides are TGTGCCAGTAGTGCCCCACTAGCGGGCCCAGATACGCAGTATTTT.

CDR3: CASREKSMTGVFEKLFF. The CDR3 DNA follows: TGCGCCAGCAGGGAAAAATCCATGACAGGGGTCTTTGAAAAACTGTTTTTT. The chain couples TRBV10-2 to TRBJ1-4; 8 nucleotides line up with TRBD1. With V trimmed by 6 bases and J by 7 bases, 16 bases remained unmatched. The CDR3 is 17 residues long. The germline CDR1 and CDR2 sequences are WSHSY and SAAADI.

The chain uses TRBV6-5 and TRBJ1-2, with TRBD1 matching 10 bases. The V gene end was trimmed by 6 bases and the J gene end by 4 bases; junction bases not matched to a gene: 8. Germline CDR1 is MNHEY and CDR2 is SVGAGI. The CDR3 totals 15 residues. This CDR3 is CASRRGRDRGYGYTF. The CDR3 DNA reads TGTGCCAGCAGGCGTGGCCGGGACAGGGGCTATGGCTACACCTTC.

The chain recombines TRBV27 with TRBJ1-1, with D possibly TRBD1 on 5 matching bases. V dropped 6 bases and J dropped 1 base, with 9 bases sitting between them. This CDR3 region has 13 residues. Germline V gene lookup returns CDR1 MNHEY and CDR2 SMNVEV (reference sequence). The CDR3: CASSGHPNTEAFF. The CDR3 nucleotides are TGTGCCAGCAGCGGACACCCGAACACTGAAGCTTTCTTT.

V usage is TRBV7-9 and J usage is TRBJ1-1; 7 positions agree with TRBD1. The junction had 9 bases not matched to a gene; V was cut back by 1 base and J by 7 bases. Germline CDR1 reads SEHNR; CDR2 reads FQNEAQ (reference sequence). The CDR3 runs 15 residues. The CDR3 bases are TGTGCCAGCAGCTTAGGTCAGGGGGAGGGGCATGAAGCTTTCTTT. Protein: CASSLGQGEGHEAFF.

This chain links TRBV28 with TRBJ1-5; D gene ambiguous. V was cut by 7 bases and J by 4 bases, with 14 bases left in between. Germline-derived CDR1 and CDR2 are MDHEN and SYDVKM. This CDR3 comprises 14 residues. The CDR3 sequence: CASMIERSNQPQHF. CDR3 in DNA: TGTGCCAGCATGATAGAACGAAGTAATCAGCCCCAGCATTTT.

The chain joins TRBV5-6 to TRBJ2-3, with D perhaps matching TRBD1 (5 bases). This CDR3 spans 14 amino acids. CDR1 SGHDT and CDR2 YYEEEE come from the germline V gene. The ends were cut back, 2 bases at V and 2 bases at J, with 9 bases in the middle. In DNA, the CDR3 is TGTGCCAGCAGCTTTGGGGCAGCCACAGATACGCAGTATTTT. Translated: CASSFGAATDTQYF.

This chain links TRBV4-2 with TRBJ2-7, with a possible D match to TRBD1 (5 bases). The CDR3 sequence is 14 residues long. V gave up 6 bases and J gave up 0 bases, with 12 bases separating them. The V gene's germline CDR1 is LGHNA and CDR2 YNFKEQ. The CDR3 nucleotides are TGTGCCAGCAGAGCAGACAGAATCTCCTACGAGCAGTACTTC. Protein: CASRADRISYEQYF.

The chain couples TRBV19 to TRBJ2-3, with TRBD2 matching 8 bases. With V trimmed by 2 bases and J by 6 bases, 7 bases remained unmatched. The V gene's germline CDR1 is LNHDA and CDR2 SQIVND (reference sequence). The CDR3 consists of 15 residues. As DNA, the CDR3 is TGTGCCAGTAGTATAACTAGCGGAGCGGTGGATACGCAGTATTTT. Encoded protein: CASSITSGAVDTQYF.

On this clone: The same CDR3 also results from other DNA sequences found in this sample. The chain employs TRBV5-1 and TRBJ2-1; 8 positions match TRBD1. CDR3 size: 15 residues. The V and J ends lost 4 bases and 3 bases, in that order; junction bases with no gene match: 6. Per germline, CDR1 SGHRS and CDR2 YFSETQ. In nucleotides, the CDR3 is TGCGCCAGCAGCGTGGACAGGGTCAGCTACAATGAGCAGTTCTTC. It codes for CASSVDRVSYNEQFF.

The gene calls are TRBV19 and TRBJ1-4; D may be TRBD1 (5 bases). The V end lost 7 bases, the J end lost 0 bases, and 12 bases lay between the germline ends. Per the germline V gene, CDR1 is LNHDA and CDR2 is SQIVND (reference sequence). The CDR3 extends over 15 amino acids. The CDR3 region has the DNA TGTGCCAGTACCGGACTGGGGGCAACTAATGAAAAACTGTTTTTT. Translated, it gives CASTGLGATNEKLFF.

This clone was recorded only once. The chain links TRBV28 to TRBJ2-2, with D possibly matching TRBD2 (6 bases). The CDR3 covers 16 residues. From germline, CDR1 is MDHEN and CDR2 SYDVKM. Trimming pared 1 base from V and 1 base from J, leaving 10 bases between. The DNA for the CDR3 is TGTGCCAGCAGTTTATATGTGGGAGGGAACACCGGGGAGCTGTTTTTT. Its protein product is CASSLYVGGNTGELFF.

The genes are TRBV4-2 and TRBJ2-1; maybe TRBD2 (6 bases). The CDR3 runs 16 residues. Germline V CDR1 and CDR2: LGHNA, YNFKEQ. Between the trimmed V and J ends, which lost 0 bases and 1 base, there was a span of 10 bases. In nucleotides, the CDR3 is TGTGCCAGCAGCCAAGATAGGACTACATCCTACAATGAGCAGTTCTTC. Residues: CASSQDRTTSYNEQFF.

The rearrangement links TRBV15 to TRBJ2-7; perhaps TRBD2 as D (6 bases). Per the germline V gene, CDR1 is LNHNV and CDR2 is YYDKDF (reference sequence). The CDR3 spans 13 residues. V gave up 0 bases and J gave up 3 bases, with 6 bases separating them. CDR3: CATSREGLYEQYF. Written as DNA, the CDR3 is TGTGCCACCAGCAGAGAGGGACTCTACGAGCAGTACTTC.

To note about this clone: Since a much larger clone is just one base distant, this may be a read error. This specimen includes other DNA sequences encoding the same CDR3. V is TRBV20-1 and J is TRBJ2-5; D uncertain. The closer fit of TRBJ2-7 to the DNA end suggests the J call may be wrong. Looked up from germline, CDR1 is DFQATT and CDR2 is SNEGSKA (reference sequence). The CDR3 runs to 11 residues. CDR3: CSASASYEQYF. For the CDR3, the DNA is TGCAGTGCTAGTGCGTCCTACGAGCAGTACTTC.

A few counts support this clone. The rearrangement joins TRBV29-1 to TRBJ2-1, with TRBD2 identical over 9 bases. V lost 6 bases to trimming and J lost 1 base; unmatched junction nucleotides: 13. The length of the CDR3 is 17 residues. Germline V gene lookup returns CDR1 SQVTM and CDR2 ANQGSEA. The CDR3 DNA is TGCAGCGTGCCGGGTGAGGGCGGGAGGGGGTCCTACAATGAGCAGTTCTTC. It is translated as CSVPGEGGRGSYNEQFF.